This TCR beta chain was documented in a study of blood T cell repertoires in COVID-19. About the research overall: Sites across the United States, Italy and Spain contributed samples from acute and convalescent COVID-19. Sources were T cells, B-cell-depleted T cells, or PBMCs; the material itself was cDNA or gDNA.

This clone has more than one count but fewer than ten. Looked up from germline, CDR1 is LGHDT and CDR2 is YNNKEL (reference sequence). The CDR3 totals 14 residues. Trimming pared 1 base from V and 5 bases from J, leaving 9 bases between. Original handling: Reference gene primer amplification yielded estimated nucleated cell counts. The protocol was immunoSEQ multiplex PCR, while the TCRdb copy is restricted to in-frame clones and leaves out a portion. Clone size and the V and J calls come from that table; the DNA yielded D and trimming. The sample consists of 100,000 or so clones, roughly 79% of them appearing once.

This receptor was taken from a human donor in a cohort sampled during active COVID-19. The chain couples TRBV3-1 (or the pseudogene TRBV3-2) to TRBJ1-5; D unclear. The sample was peripheral blood. The CDR3 region is CASSQGESDQPQHF. The CDR3 DNA reads as TGTGCCAGCAGCCAAGGAGAGAGTGATCAGCCCCAGCATTTT.